This T cell receptor (beta chain) was found in a study of shared clonotypes between healthy human individuals. Measured with immunoSEQ multiplex PCR; TCRdb has only the in-frame clones, and not every one. This repertoire shows some 800,000 clones, 80% to 95% found once; its top ten account for around 24%. On this clone itself: Its matching antigen is unknown.

Study-level points and caveats: Having only a few donors restricted how much genetic and exposure-history diversity was captured.

Naive CD8 cells, CD45RO-negative and positively selected for CCR7, excluded terminally differentiated effector memory CD45RA+ cells. This CDR3 contains 16 residues. Trimming removed 7 bases from V and 1 base from J, with 17 bases in between. Germline V gives CDR1 SNHLY, CDR2 FYNNEI. The sequence came from a man aged 25-40 years in good health. Sequencing was done on a sample of naive CD8+ T cells sorted from blood. The chain uses TRBV2 and TRBJ1-5; D unclear. As DNA, the CDR3 is TGTGCCAGCACCGAGGGAAGCGGACTGAGCAATCAGCCCCAGCATTTT. Residues: CASTEGSGLSNQPQHF.